This T cell receptor beta chain was identified during a study of blood T cell repertoires in COVID-19. For the study at large: Sites across the United States, Italy and Spain contributed samples from acute and convalescent COVID-19. In each case, the material was cDNA or gDNA derived from T cells, B-cell-depleted T cells, or PBMCs.

Original processing methods: Amplifying reference gene primers gave estimates of nucleated cell counts. Only in-frame clones appear in the TCRdb table, and some are missing; sequencing was by immunoSEQ multiplex PCR. V and J calls and clone size come straight from that table; D and trimming were deduced from the DNA. The sample lists 200,000 to 250,000 clones; 75% to 85% were seen once. The germline V gene encodes CDR1 SEHNR and CDR2 FQNEAQ (reference sequence). Trimming cost V 3 bases and J 3 bases, with 7 bases left between them. The CDR3 is 13 residues long. The TCR originated in a woman aged 45 to 65 with acute or convalescent COVID-19. Sequencing used peripheral blood. This rearrangement joins TRBV7-9 to TRBJ2-3; D unclear. CDR3 in amino acids: CASSLSPTDTQYF. The CDR3 DNA is TGTGCCAGCAGCTTGTCCCCGACAGATACGCAGTATTTT.